Listed below are T cell receptor beta chains from one sample, sequenced in a study of T cell changes during pregnancy in multiple sclerosis. Here immunoSEQ multiplex PCR was the method, and the copy in TCRdb shows in-frame clones only, minus some. The table shows 20,000 to 25,000 clones, with approximately 92% occurring only once. This specimen was CD8+ T cells from peripheral blood mononuclear cells, taken in the third trimester of pregnancy. The receptors shown here come from a female donor with multiple sclerosis, enrolled in a pregnancy study. CDR3s include the opening cysteine and the closing phenylalanine or tryptophan. The order of the fields is V gene, D gene, J gene, clone size, CDR3 DNA, CDR3 protein. The D gene is left open where the match is weak. Clone size is given for some rows only: seen once, a few or many times, or a class if the clone is expanded.

V: TRBV9; D: .; J: TRBJ2-2; size: .; DNA: TGTGCCAGCAGCCCCCGGGACTCAAATTCCGGGGAGCTGTTTTTT; CDR3: CASSPRDSNSGELFF
V: TRBV19; D: TRBD2; J: TRBJ2-1; size: once; DNA: TGTGCCAGTAGTATGACTAGCGGGGGGCTATACAATGAGCAGTTCTTC; CDR3: CASSMTSGGLYNEQFF
V: TRBV7-6; D: TRBD2; J: TRBJ2-1; size: once; DNA: TGTGCCAGCAGCTTAGTAGCGGGGAGCTCCTACAATGAGCAGTTCTTC; CDR3: CASSLVAGSSYNEQFF
V: TRBV2; D: TRBD2; J: TRBJ2-1; size: .; DNA: TGTGCCAGCAGTGAAGGGGGCGGGGGGCCCCGCAATGAGCAGTTCTTC; CDR3: CASSEGGGGPRNEQFF
V: TRBV6-5; D: .; J: TRBJ2-7; size: .; DNA: TGTGCCAGCAGTTACCGCCGGGATACTTACGAGCAGTACTTC; CDR3: CASSYRRDTYEQYF
V: TRBV5-1; D: .; J: TRBJ2-1; size: .; DNA: TGCGCCAGCAGTTCAAACCGGGACTTCCTAAATGAGCAGTTCTTC; CDR3: CASSSNRDFLNEQFF
V: TRBV19; D: TRBD2; J: TRBJ2-1; size: .; DNA: TGTGCCAGTAGTTCCGTGACTAGCGGAGACAATGAGCAGTTCTTC; CDR3: CASSSVTSGDNEQFF
V: TRBV5-5; D: TRBD1; J: TRBJ2-1; size: .; DNA: TGTGCCAGCAGCTTGGATTGGGGGACAGGGGCATACAATGAGCAGTTCTTC; CDR3: CASSLDWGTGAYNEQFF
V: TRBV27; D: TRBD2; J: TRBJ2-1; size: .; DNA: TGTGCCAGCAGTTTAAAGGGGACTAGTAGCGGGCTTTACAATGAGCAGTTCTTC; CDR3: CASSLKGTSSGLYNEQFF
V: TRBV25-1; D: .; J: TRBJ2-3; size: .; DNA: TGTGCCAGCAGTGGGCGGGGAAGCACAGATACGCAGTATTTT; CDR3: CASSGRGSTDTQYF
V: TRBV5-1; D: TRBD2; J: TRBJ2-5; size: .; DNA: TGCGCCAGCAGAGGAACAGGGAATCTAGCGGGGACACAAGAGACCCAGTACTTC; CDR3: CASRGTGNLAGTQETQYF
V: TRBV7-2; D: TRBD2; J: TRBJ2-3; size: .; DNA: TGTGCCAGCAGCACCTTAGCGGGGGGGGATGCAGATACGCAGTATTTT; CDR3: CASSTLAGGDADTQYF